This is a list of T cell receptor beta chains from one sample in a study of early stage breast cancer tumors. Profiling relied on immunoSEQ multiplex PCR, and the TCRdb table lists in-frame clones only, not all of them. Of tens of thousands of clones listed, 80% are singletons. The sequenced material came from blood. All receptors derive from a person between 60 and 70 years old with breast cancer. Both conserved end residues are trimmed from each CDR3.

J gene: TRBJ2-1; V gene: TRBV15; CDR3 protein: ATSRETSARGGYNEQF
J gene: TRBJ2-2; V gene: TRBV12-5; CDR3 protein: ASASRGVSNTGELF
J gene: TRBJ2-5; V gene: TRBV18; CDR3 protein: ASSPPSSRVTQY
J gene: TRBJ2-5; V gene: TRBV5-1; CDR3 protein: ASSGTGSETQY
J gene: TRBJ2-1; V gene: TRBV2; CDR3 protein: ASRSTSGVYNEQF
J gene: TRBJ1-5; V gene: TRBV27; CDR3 protein: ASSLFSSNQPQH
J gene: TRBJ2-1; V gene: TRBV9; CDR3 protein: ASSPGASGYNEQF
J gene: TRBJ1-1; V gene: TRBV2; CDR3 protein: ATRGGTNTEAF
J gene: TRBJ1-1; V gene: TRBV6-5; CDR3 protein: ASNRQGRGTEAF
J gene: TRBJ2-2; V gene: TRBV5-1; CDR3 protein: ASSQGRQANTGELF
J gene: TRBJ1-3; V gene: TRBV25-1; CDR3 protein: ASSDAGTAGNTIY
J gene: TRBJ1-5; V gene: TRBV30; CDR3 protein: AWSRDRGNQPQH
J gene: TRBJ1-2; V gene: TRBV5-4; CDR3 protein: ASSFDRFNYGYT
J gene: TRBJ1-2; V gene: TRBV19; CDR3 protein: ASRLGTGDYGYT
J gene: TRBJ1-4; V gene: TRBV18; CDR3 protein: ASSPLGQGNEKLF
J gene: TRBJ1-2; V gene: TRBV6-1; CDR3 protein: ASSEGTGSYGYT
J gene: TRBJ1-5; V gene: TRBV7-9; CDR3 protein: ASSSYTGHQPQH
J gene: TRBJ2-1; V gene: TRBV7-9; CDR3 protein: ASSEDRPSGLNEQF
J gene: TRBJ1-2; V gene: TRBV2; CDR3 protein: ASSTGNYGYT
J gene: TRBJ1-1; V gene: TRBV5-1; CDR3 protein: ASSLIGREGNGEAF
J gene: TRBJ2-1; V gene: TRBV19; CDR3 protein: ASSSRGGTGYNEQF
J gene: TRBJ2-1; V gene: TRBV15; CDR3 protein: ATSREPGGEQF
J gene: TRBJ2-7; V gene: TRBV29-1; CDR3 protein: SVGQGAYEQY
J gene: TRBJ2-2; V gene: TRBV6-1; CDR3 protein: ASSLAGGSGELF
J gene: TRBJ2-1; V gene: TRBV2; CDR3 protein: ASKEVGSSYNEQF
J gene: TRBJ2-3; V gene: TRBV18; CDR3 protein: ASSPSGTDTQY
J gene: TRBJ2-1; V gene: TRBV9; CDR3 protein: ASSVVPGGPNGTYNEQF
J gene: TRBJ1-2; V gene: TRBV11-1; CDR3 protein: ASSPNGEGGYT
J gene: TRBJ2-5; V gene: TRBV9; CDR3 protein: ASSVGRGTSSEGTQY
J gene: TRBJ1-5; V gene: TRBV2; CDR3 protein: ASSGDRGINQPQH
J gene: TRBJ2-2; V gene: TRBV18; CDR3 protein: ASSPPGGPAGELF
J gene: TRBJ1-1; V gene: TRBV7-3; CDR3 protein: ASSLQLGARTEAF
J gene: TRBJ2-3; V gene: TRBV27; CDR3 protein: ASSSASGREDTQY
J gene: TRBJ2-7; V gene: TRBV6-6; CDR3 protein: ASSTGYEQY
J gene: TRBJ1-5; V gene: TRBV5-5; CDR3 protein: ASSQWTGGPLTTQH
J gene: TRBJ2-3; V gene: TRBV27; CDR3 protein: ASRREDTQY
J gene: TRBJ1-2; V gene: TRBV19; CDR3 protein: ASSMSNYGYT
J gene: TRBJ2-7; V gene: TRBV5-1; CDR3 protein: ASSFTGSNEQY
J gene: TRBJ2-1; V gene: TRBV4-1; CDR3 protein: ASSWLAQNEQF
J gene: TRBJ1-5; V gene: TRBV7-3; CDR3 protein: ASSFSSPGGYQPQH
J gene: TRBJ2-3; V gene: TRBV5-1; CDR3 protein: ASSLAAGDTQY